These T cell receptor beta chains were read from a single sample in a study of human T cells and chemical hapten exposure. TCRdb reanalysed the RACE reads using MiXCR and keeps one entry per CDR3 protein. The sample holds approximately 100,000 distinct CDR3 sequences, 8% to 10% seen once. The sequencing here drew on whole blood, taken in connection with sensitization to the hapten diphenylcyclopropenone (DPC). The receptors here all came from a middle-aged woman with alopecia areata. Some clones in this sample may be carry-over from other donors' samples. Each CDR3 is given with its conserved first and last residue. A D gene is named only where the DNA matches it firmly. Size tells how often a clone was seen (once, few, many) or the class of an expanded clone, and some rows leave it out.

j_call: TRBJ2-3
d_call: -
v_call: TRBV2
clone_size: -
cdr3_length: 12
cdr3_nt: TGTGCCAGCGGAACGATTACAGATACGCAGTATTTT
cdr3_aa: CASGTITDTQYF

j_call: TRBJ1-1
d_call: -
v_call: TRBV20-1
clone_size: many
cdr3_length: 15
cdr3_nt: TGCAGTGCCAGGAATGGGAGGATTGGGGACACTGAAGCTTTCTTT
cdr3_aa: CSARNGRIGDTEAFF

j_call: TRBJ2-7
d_call: TRBD1
v_call: TRBV27
clone_size: many
cdr3_length: 14
cdr3_nt: TGTGCCAGCAGTTGGACAGGGAGCTCCTACGAGCAGTACTTC
cdr3_aa: CASSWTGSSYEQYF

j_call: TRBJ1-1
d_call: TRBD1
v_call: TRBV10-3
clone_size: -
cdr3_length: 16
cdr3_nt: TGTGCCGCCGGAGGTGCAGGGGGCGCGAGGAACACTGAAGCTTTCTTT
cdr3_aa: CAAGGAGGARNTEAFF

j_call: TRBJ1-2
d_call: TRBD1
v_call: TRBV6-4
clone_size: few
cdr3_length: 21
cdr3_nt: TGTGCCAGCAGCCACCGGGACAGGGGGCGGGAAGATCCCCCTTCGAACTATGGCTACACCTTC
cdr3_aa: CASSHRDRGREDPPSNYGYTF

j_call: TRBJ1-3
d_call: -
v_call: TRBV9
clone_size: many
cdr3_length: 15
cdr3_nt: TGTGCCAGCAGCGTCCAGGGGACCGCTGGAAACACCATATATTTT
cdr3_aa: CASSVQGTAGNTIYF

j_call: TRBJ1-1
d_call: -
v_call: TRBV18
clone_size: -
cdr3_length: 12
cdr3_nt: TGTGCCAGCTCACCCACGAACACTGAAGCTTTCTTT
cdr3_aa: CASSPTNTEAFF

j_call: TRBJ2-3
d_call: TRBD2
v_call: TRBV5-1
clone_size: many
cdr3_length: 16
cdr3_nt: TGCGCCAGCAGCTTCCTTAGCGGGGGGGCTTCCGATACGCAGTATTTT
cdr3_aa: CASSFLSGGASDTQYF

j_call: TRBJ2-7
d_call: TRBD1
v_call: TRBV28
clone_size: -
cdr3_length: 15
cdr3_nt: TGTGCCAGCAGTGAACCGGGACAGGGGTCGTACCAGCAGTACTTC
cdr3_aa: CASSEPGQGSYQQYF

j_call: TRBJ2-3
d_call: -
v_call: TRBV6-4
clone_size: many
cdr3_length: 11
cdr3_nt: TGTGCCAGCAGTGACGGAAGTACGCAGTATTTT
cdr3_aa: CASSDGSTQYF

j_call: TRBJ2-2
d_call: -
v_call: TRBV24-1
clone_size: -
cdr3_length: 14
cdr3_nt: TGTGCCACCAGCCTGCAGGGTGGCACCGGGGAGCTGTTTTTT
cdr3_aa: CATSLQGGTGELFF

j_call: TRBJ2-5
d_call: -
v_call: TRBV5-1
clone_size: -
cdr3_length: 14
cdr3_nt: TGCGCCAGCAGCTTGGAGGGGATCCAAGAGACCCAGTACTTC
cdr3_aa: CASSLEGIQETQYF

j_call: TRBJ2-1
d_call: -
v_call: TRBV11-2
clone_size: few
cdr3_length: 15
cdr3_nt: TGTGCCAGCAGCTCGCAGAACTTGATTACAATTGAGCAGTTCTTC
cdr3_aa: CASSSQNLITIEQFF

j_call: TRBJ2-3
d_call: -
v_call: TRBV30
clone_size: -
cdr3_length: 13
cdr3_nt: TGTGCCTGGAGTGTAGCCCCGTTGGATACGCAGTATTTT
cdr3_aa: CAWSVAPLDTQYF

j_call: TRBJ1-6
d_call: TRBD1
v_call: TRBV7-3
clone_size: few
cdr3_length: 15
cdr3_nt: TGTGCCAGCAGCCCCGGGACAGGGGAGAATTCACCCCTCCACTTT
cdr3_aa: CASSPGTGENSPLHF

j_call: TRBJ1-2
d_call: -
v_call: TRBV19
clone_size: -
cdr3_length: 13
cdr3_nt: TGTGCCAGTAGTCCCGGTACTGGTGGCGGCTACACCTTC
cdr3_aa: CASSPGTGGGYTF

j_call: TRBJ1-5
d_call: TRBD1
v_call: TRBV7-2
clone_size: many
cdr3_length: 15
cdr3_nt: TGTGCCAGCAGCTTAGTGGGACAGCTCAATCAGCCCCAGCATTTT
cdr3_aa: CASSLVGQLNQPQHF

j_call: TRBJ1-1
d_call: -
v_call: TRBV10-3
clone_size: many
cdr3_length: 15
cdr3_nt: TGTGCCATCAGTGTCGACACGAGCATGAACACTGAAGCTTTCTTT
cdr3_aa: CAISVDTSMNTEAFF

j_call: TRBJ2-1
d_call: -
v_call: TRBV18
clone_size: few
cdr3_length: 14
cdr3_nt: TGTGCCAGCTCACCACGAATAGACTACAATGAGCAGTTCTTC
cdr3_aa: CASSPRIDYNEQFF

j_call: TRBJ1-2
d_call: -
v_call: TRBV12-3/TRBV12-4
clone_size: many
cdr3_length: 12
cdr3_nt: TGTGCCAGCAGTTTCGCGGGTCCGGGCTACACCTTC
cdr3_aa: CASSFAGPGYTF

j_call: TRBJ1-5
d_call: TRBD1
v_call: TRBV3-1
clone_size: many
cdr3_length: 15
cdr3_nt: TGTGCCAGCAGCCCAAGTGTGGCAGGGGGACAACCCCAGCATTTT
cdr3_aa: CASSPSVAGGQPQHF

j_call: TRBJ2-1
d_call: -
v_call: TRBV10-1
clone_size: few
cdr3_length: 13
cdr3_nt: TGCGCCAGCAGTGACCCACCGACAGGAGAGCAGTTCTTC
cdr3_aa: CASSDPPTGEQFF

j_call: TRBJ1-1
d_call: -
v_call: TRBV6-5
clone_size: few
cdr3_length: 13
cdr3_nt: TGTGCCAGCAGCGGGCCGACCGACACTGAAGCTTTCTTT
cdr3_aa: CASSGPTDTEAFF

j_call: TRBJ1-1
d_call: -
v_call: TRBV30
clone_size: -
cdr3_length: 15
cdr3_nt: TGTGCCTGGAGTCGAGGGGCCCAGATAGTCACTGAAGCTTTCTTT
cdr3_aa: CAWSRGAQIVTEAFF

j_call: TRBJ2-1
d_call: -
v_call: TRBV20-1
clone_size: -
cdr3_length: 14
cdr3_nt: TGCAGTGCTAGCGGGGAGAGCTCCTACAATGAGCAGTTCTTC
cdr3_aa: CSASGESSYNEQFF

j_call: TRBJ2-7
d_call: TRBD1
v_call: TRBV5-5
clone_size: -
cdr3_length: 15
cdr3_nt: TGTGCCAGCAGCTTGGCGTCAGGGGGCTTCCACGAGCAGTACTTC
cdr3_aa: CASSLASGGFHEQYF

j_call: TRBJ2-3
d_call: TRBD2
v_call: TRBV5-1
clone_size: -
cdr3_length: 17
cdr3_nt: TGCGCCAGCTGCGAAACTAAAGCGGGGGGCGCCACAGATACGCAGTATTTT
cdr3_aa: CASCETKAGGATDTQYF

j_call: TRBJ2-4
d_call: -
v_call: TRBV7-9
clone_size: -
cdr3_length: 17
cdr3_nt: TGTGCCAGCAGCCCCTCTCCACTAGTGGGGGGGCCGAACATTCAGTACTTC
cdr3_aa: CASSPSPLVGGPNIQYF

j_call: TRBJ2-3
d_call: -
v_call: TRBV7-2
clone_size: few
cdr3_length: 14
cdr3_nt: TGTGCCAGCAGCTTCGCCCGAGGCACAGATACGCAGTATTTT
cdr3_aa: CASSFARGTDTQYF

j_call: TRBJ1-2
d_call: -
v_call: TRBV19
clone_size: -
cdr3_length: 13
cdr3_nt: TGTGCCAGTTCGATATCACGGCTCTATGGCTACACCTTC
cdr3_aa: CASSISRLYGYTF

j_call: TRBJ1-5
d_call: -
v_call: TRBV5-4
clone_size: many
cdr3_length: 13
cdr3_nt: TGTGCCAGCAGAGAGGACATAGGGCAGCCCCAGCATTTT
cdr3_aa: CASREDIGQPQHF

j_call: TRBJ2-5
d_call: -
v_call: TRBV30
clone_size: many
cdr3_length: 13
cdr3_nt: TGTGCCTGGGCGCGGGACGTCCAAGAGACCCAGTACTTC
cdr3_aa: CAWARDVQETQYF

j_call: TRBJ2-1
d_call: TRBD2
v_call: TRBV19
clone_size: -
cdr3_length: 17
cdr3_nt: TGTGCCAGTAGTAGGTCGGGACTAGCGGGGCCCTACAATGAGCAGTTCTTC
cdr3_aa: CASSRSGLAGPYNEQFF

j_call: TRBJ2-7
d_call: -
v_call: TRBV14
clone_size: many
cdr3_length: 13
cdr3_nt: TGTGCCAGCAGACTAAGACAGGACTACGAGCAGTACTTC
cdr3_aa: CASRLRQDYEQYF

j_call: TRBJ1-2
d_call: TRBD1
v_call: TRBV14
clone_size: -
cdr3_length: 14
cdr3_nt: TGTGCCAGCAGCCGTGGACAGGGGGCCTATGGCTACACCTTC
cdr3_aa: CASSRGQGAYGYTF

j_call: TRBJ2-5
d_call: TRBD1
v_call: TRBV5-4
clone_size: -
cdr3_length: 15
cdr3_nt: TGTGCCAGCAGCCCTTGGACAGGGGGGCAAGAGACCCAGTACTTC
cdr3_aa: CASSPWTGGQETQYF

j_call: TRBJ2-7
d_call: -
v_call: TRBV11-3
clone_size: many
cdr3_length: 13
cdr3_nt: TGTGCCAGCAGCCCTACCGGGGGCGGCGAGCAGTACTTC
cdr3_aa: CASSPTGGGEQYF

j_call: TRBJ2-5
d_call: -
v_call: TRBV5-5
clone_size: -
cdr3_length: 14
cdr3_nt: TGTGCCAGCAGCCTACTCAACAGGGCAGAGACCCAGTACTTC
cdr3_aa: CASSLLNRAETQYF

j_call: TRBJ2-3
d_call: -
v_call: TRBV6-6
clone_size: many
cdr3_length: 17
cdr3_nt: TGTGCCAGCACCGAAACCTCTAGCGTGATCTCCACAGATACGCAGTATTTT
cdr3_aa: CASTETSSVISTDTQYF

j_call: TRBJ2-7
d_call: -
v_call: TRBV6-5
clone_size: many
cdr3_length: 12
cdr3_nt: TGTGCCAGCAGTCTAAGGGACGGGGAGCAGTACTTC
cdr3_aa: CASSLRDGEQYF

j_call: TRBJ2-2
d_call: -
v_call: TRBV4-3
clone_size: few
cdr3_length: 12
cdr3_nt: TGCGCCAGCAGCCGGGTGCTGGGGGAGCTGTTTTTT
cdr3_aa: CASSRVLGELFF

j_call: TRBJ2-1
d_call: TRBD2
v_call: TRBV3-1
clone_size: many
cdr3_length: 16
cdr3_nt: TGTGCCAGCAGCCAAGGCCTAGCGGGGCCGTACAATGAGCAGTTCTTC
cdr3_aa: CASSQGLAGPYNEQFF

j_call: TRBJ1-2
d_call: -
v_call: TRBV6-2/TRBV6-3
clone_size: few
cdr3_length: 14
cdr3_nt: TGTGCCAGCAGTTACAGTTCGACCTGGAGGGGCTACACCTTC
cdr3_aa: CASSYSSTWRGYTF

j_call: TRBJ2-3
d_call: TRBD2
v_call: TRBV12-3/TRBV12-4
clone_size: few
cdr3_length: 15
cdr3_nt: TGTGCCAGCAATTTAGCGGGGGTGAGCACAGATACGCAGTATTTT
cdr3_aa: CASNLAGVSTDTQYF

j_call: TRBJ1-2
d_call: -
v_call: TRBV20-1
clone_size: few
cdr3_length: 12
cdr3_nt: TGCAGTGCTGTGACAGCTAGCTATGGCTACACCTTC
cdr3_aa: CSAVTASYGYTF

j_call: TRBJ2-7
d_call: -
v_call: TRBV21-1
clone_size: many
cdr3_length: 15
cdr3_nt: TGTGCCAGCAGCAAAGGGACTGTGAGCTCCTACGAGCAGTACTTC
cdr3_aa: CASSKGTVSSYEQYF

j_call: TRBJ2-1
d_call: -
v_call: TRBV29-1
clone_size: -
cdr3_length: 15
cdr3_nt: TGCAGCGTTGAAGGTCAGCGCGGCTCCTACAATGAGCAGTTCTTC
cdr3_aa: CSVEGQRGSYNEQFF

j_call: TRBJ2-3
d_call: TRBD1
v_call: TRBV6-5
clone_size: many
cdr3_length: 18
cdr3_nt: TGTGCCAGCAGTTTGGACAGGGGGTCGGCTCGTAGCACAGATACGCAGTATTTT
cdr3_aa: CASSLDRGSARSTDTQYF

j_call: TRBJ1-2
d_call: -
v_call: TRBV6-1
clone_size: few
cdr3_length: 13
cdr3_nt: TGTGCCAGCAGTGTTTCGGACGGCTATGGCTACACCTTC
cdr3_aa: CASSVSDGYGYTF

j_call: TRBJ2-3
d_call: -
v_call: TRBV7-2
clone_size: many
cdr3_length: 14
cdr3_nt: TGTGCCAGCAGCTTAGGCCAGGGTTCAGATACGCAGTATTTT
cdr3_aa: CASSLGQGSDTQYF

j_call: TRBJ2-4
d_call: TRBD1
v_call: TRBV7-6
clone_size: many
cdr3_length: 13
cdr3_nt: TGTGCCAGCAGCCCGGGACAGTCAAACATTCAGTACTTC
cdr3_aa: CASSPGQSNIQYF

j_call: TRBJ1-2
d_call: -
v_call: TRBV4-3
clone_size: -
cdr3_length: 15
cdr3_nt: TGCGCCAGCAGCCGGGGAACCGGGTCAGTCTATGGCTACACCTTC
cdr3_aa: CASSRGTGSVYGYTF

j_call: TRBJ2-2
d_call: TRBD1
v_call: TRBV28
clone_size: many
cdr3_length: 18
cdr3_nt: TGTGCCAGCAGCTTGACAAGACTGAGACAGGGGGCCTCCGGGGAGCTGTTTTTT
cdr3_aa: CASSLTRLRQGASGELFF

j_call: TRBJ2-1
d_call: TRBD1
v_call: TRBV9
clone_size: -
cdr3_length: 17
cdr3_nt: TGTGCCAGCAGCGCCAACCCGGCGGGACAGGGGGCTTTTGAGCAGTTCTTC
cdr3_aa: CASSANPAGQGAFEQFF

j_call: TRBJ1-5
d_call: -
v_call: TRBV7-6
clone_size: many
cdr3_length: 18
cdr3_nt: TGTGCCAGCAGCTTAGCTTTAGGGGGGGATTATAGCAATCAGCCCCAGCATTTT
cdr3_aa: CASSLALGGDYSNQPQHF

j_call: TRBJ2-1
d_call: TRBD2
v_call: TRBV7-8
clone_size: many
cdr3_length: 15
cdr3_nt: TGTGCCAGCAGCTCTCTCAGCGGGGGGGCCTATGAGCAGTTCTTC
cdr3_aa: CASSSLSGGAYEQFF

j_call: TRBJ2-2
d_call: -
v_call: TRBV19
clone_size: -
cdr3_length: 15
cdr3_nt: TGTGCCAGTAGTAGCGGGGGCGCCCTTACCGGGGAGCTGTTTTTT
cdr3_aa: CASSSGGALTGELFF